Listed below are T cell receptor beta chains from one sample, sequenced in a study of T cell responses to AZD1222 COVID-19 vaccine. TCRdb's copy holds only in-frame clones and misses some; the assay was immunoSEQ multiplex PCR. The data contain fewer than 110,000 clones, around 92% of them singletons. The specimen comprised peripheral blood, sampled on day 0 of AZD1222 vaccination. Source of these receptors: an adult in good health. Both conserved end residues are part of each CDR3. The order of the fields is J gene, V gene, CDR3 protein.

TRBJ1-2 TRBV27 CASSSLSDGESHGYTF
TRBJ2-7 TRBV2 CATARDVFYEQYF
TRBJ1-6 TRBV5-1 CASSLGEPGQTSYNSPLHF
TRBJ1-4 TRBV11-3 CASSPGTGGGNEKLFF
TRBJ2-7 TRBV19 CASSIGGQGSYEQYF
TRBJ1-6 TRBV5-6 CASSLPSGSHNSPLHF
TRBJ2-7 TRBV18 CASSPQLQGGEQYF
TRBJ2-3 TRBV28 CASTSMKGHTDTQYF
TRBJ1-1 TRBV5-8 CASSPLGQGTEAFF
TRBJ2-1 TRBV7-9 CASSATSGRGNEQFF
TRBJ1-5 TRBV7-2 CASSVATGQPQHF
TRBJ1-1 TRBV30 CAWEGDRGTTEAFF
TRBJ1-2 TRBV5-5 CASNPTELNYGYTF
TRBJ2-7 TRBV11-2 CASSPRSLYEQYF